This T cell receptor (beta chain) appears in the sequencing data of a study of blood T cell repertoires in COVID-19. Turning to the study itself: Researchers got acute and convalescent COVID-19 samples from the United States, Italy and Spain. PBMCs, B-cell-depleted T cells, or T cells provided the cDNA or gDNA that made up the material.

In the original workflow: Amplified reference gene primers provided the basis for estimating nucleated cell counts. Only in-frame clones appear in the TCRdb table, and some are missing; sequencing was by immunoSEQ multiplex PCR. That table gives V, J and clone size, and the DNA gave D and trimming. This sample carries some 56,000 clones, more than 75% of them seen once, and the ten largest clones take about 6.8%. Patients from Seattle were sampled longitudinally, starting during active infection. Material: peripheral blood. The clonotype was recovered from a woman aged 55 to 70 with COVID-19, enrolled during active disease.

The chain's CDR3 is CASSLNYLHGYTF. CDR3 bases: TGTGCCAGCAGCTTAAACTATTTGCATGGCTACACCTTC. The chain links TRBV7-2 to TRBJ1-2; no firm D call. Per germline, CDR1 SGHTA and CDR2 FQGNSA. V shed 2 bases and J shed 6 bases, with 10 bases lying between them. CDR3 length: 13 amino acids.